The rows below give T cell receptor beta chains drawn from one sample of a study of vaccination and CD4 T cells after COVID-19. No cognate antigen is known for these TCRs. TCRdb processed the PCR reads anew with MiXCR; each CDR3 protein has one entry. The sample yields under 15,000 distinct CDR3 sequences, 45% to 55% seen once. Sequences were obtained from CD4+ T cells from blood, cultured in vitro. The receptors here all came from a human donor who had recovered from COVID-19. Both conserved end residues are part of each CDR3. D genes are given only for firm matches. Only some rows state a clone size, as once, few, many or a class for expanded clones.

V	J	size	D	DNA	CDR3
TRBV10-3	TRBJ1-2	medium-sized	NA	TGTGCCATCAGTGGTACGGGTAACAAGGACTATGGCTACACCTTC	CAISGTGNKDYGYTF
TRBV10-3	TRBJ1-1	NA	NA	TGTGCCACCTGGCGGGGGAACACTGAAGCTTTCTTT	CATWRGNTEAFF
TRBV7-2	TRBJ2-1	NA	TRBD2	TGTGCCAGCAGCTTAGTACTAGCGGGGTATTACAATGAGCAGTTCTTC	CASSLVLAGYYNEQFF
TRBV20-1	TRBJ1-2	medium-sized	NA	TGCAGTGCTGGGGGGACGGGAGGCTACACCTTC	CSAGGTGGYTF
TRBV10-3	TRBJ1-1	few	NA	TGTGCCATCAGCTCGGACAGCATGAACACTGAAGCTTTCTTT	CAISSDSMNTEAFF
TRBV7-8	TRBJ2-6	NA	NA	TGTGCCAGCAGCGTCCCGGGGCTGGATTTCTCTGGGGCCAACGTCCTGACTTTC	CASSVPGLDFSGANVLTF
TRBV29-1	TRBJ2-7	NA	NA	TGCAGCGTTGAAGGGTCCCACTCCTACGAGCAGTACTTC	CSVEGSHSYEQYF
TRBV5-6	TRBJ2-7	NA	NA	TGTGCCAGCAGCTGGGACGGCGAGCAGTACTTC	CASSWDGEQYF
TRBV27	TRBJ1-4	few	NA	TGTGCCAGCAGTTTAGTAGGGAACGCTGCAACTAATGAAAAACTGTTTTTT	CASSLVGNAATNEKLFF
TRBV7-2	TRBJ2-3	medium-sized	TRBD1	TGTGCCAGCACCCCGGGACAGGGAACAGATACGCAGTATTTT	CASTPGQGTDTQYF
TRBV30	TRBJ1-2	few	NA	TGTGCCTGGAGGGACAGTTGGGGCTACACCTTC	CAWRDSWGYTF
TRBV7-6	TRBJ1-6	few	NA	TGTGCCAGCAGCTTAGCGAGGCGGGGCGGGTATTCACCCCTCCACTTT	CASSLARRGGYSPLHF
TRBV6-1	TRBJ2-3	NA	NA	TGTGCCAGCAGTGAAGACGGGAGTACAGATACGCAGTATTTT	CASSEDGSTDTQYF
TRBV29-1	TRBJ2-2	NA	NA	TGCAGCGAAGGGGCCCTCTTCGAGGCGACCGGGGAGCTGTTTTTT	CSEGALFEATGELFF
TRBV20-1	TRBJ2-1	NA	TRBD2	TGCAGTGCTAACCCTAGCGGGAGGGCCAATGAGCAGTTCTTC	CSANPSGRANEQFF
TRBV7-3	TRBJ1-2	NA	NA	TGTGCCAGCAGCTTAAGGGCCGAAGAAGACTATGGCTACACCTTC	CASSLRAEEDYGYTF
TRBV11-3	TRBJ2-3	NA	TRBD2	TGTGCCAGCAGTCGCGGGACTAGCGGGAGAACAGATACGCAGTATTTT	CASSRGTSGRTDTQYF
TRBV11-2	TRBJ2-2	once	NA	TGTGCCAGCAGGCCACTCGGACCGGGTGATACCGGGGAGCTGTTTTTT	CASRPLGPGDTGELFF
TRBV2	TRBJ2-1	few	TRBD1	TGTGCCAGCAGCGGGCGAACCAGGGACAGGGCGGCGAATGAGCAGTTCTTC	CASSGRTRDRAANEQFF
TRBV11-2	TRBJ2-1	NA	TRBD2	TGTGCCAGCAGACCCAAATTCGCGGGAGATAATGAGCAGTTCTTC	CASRPKFAGDNEQFF
TRBV5-1	TRBJ2-1	NA	TRBD2	TGCGCCAGCAGCTTGTCAGCGGGAGGGCCAGGGTACAATGAGCAGTTCTTC	CASSLSAGGPGYNEQFF
TRBV20-1	TRBJ1-2	NA	TRBD1	TGCAGTGCTACCAGGACAGGGGCTAAGGCCTATGGCTACACCTTC	CSATRTGAKAYGYTF
TRBV30	TRBJ1-5	NA	NA	TGTGCCTGGAGTGCTAGACGCAATCAGCCCCAGCATTTT	CAWSARRNQPQHF
TRBV2	TRBJ1-6	few	TRBD1	TGTGCCAGCAGTAAACAGGGGGGAGATAATTCACCCCTCCACTTT	CASSKQGGDNSPLHF
TRBV29-1	TRBJ1-2	NA	TRBD1	TGCAGCGTTGCTACAGGGGTGGCACCGAACTATGGCTACACCTTC	CSVATGVAPNYGYTF
TRBV2	TRBJ1-3	NA	NA	TGTGCCAGCATCGGCAGGGCCCTCCGAGACACCATATATTTT	CASIGRALRDTIYF
TRBV6-1	TRBJ1-1	NA	NA	TGTGCCAGCAGTAGTGCAGCGGGGGCGGGAGGGACTGAAGCTTTCTTT	CASSSAAGAGGTEAFF
TRBV10-2	TRBJ1-1	NA	NA	TGCGCCAGCGGACGGTTGAACACTGAAGCTTTCTTT	CASGRLNTEAFF
TRBV29-1	TRBJ2-7	NA	TRBD1	TGCAGCGTGGGGGACCGGGACAGGGCCTACGAGCAGTACTTC	CSVGDRDRAYEQYF
TRBV20-1	TRBJ1-4	NA	TRBD1	TGCAGTGCTAGATCAGGGGGCGCAGGAAAACTGTTTTTT	CSARSGGAGKLFF
TRBV20-1	TRBJ2-1	NA	TRBD2	TGCAGTGCTAGTAGTGGGACTAGCGTTCACAATGAGCAGTTCTTC	CSASSGTSVHNEQFF
TRBV29-1	TRBJ2-1	few	TRBD2	TGCAGCGTTGTGCGCCCGCTGGGGGGGAATGAGCAGTTCTTC	CSVVRPLGGNEQFF
TRBV2	TRBJ2-1	NA	NA	TGTGCCAGCAGTGAATCATCTAGCAATGAGCAGTTCTTC	CASSESSSNEQFF
TRBV28	TRBJ1-6	NA	TRBD1	TGTGCCAGCAGTTTAACCGGGACAGCTAATTCACCCCTCCACTTT	CASSLTGTANSPLHF
TRBV6-2/TRBV6-3	TRBJ2-3	few	NA	TGTGCCAGCAGTTACGCGTATGGGGTAACAGATACGCAGTATTTT	CASSYAYGVTDTQYF
TRBV20-1	TRBJ2-1	NA	TRBD2	TGCAGTGCTAGACAGTGGGGCGGGAGCGATTTCTACAATGAGCAGTTCTTC	CSARQWGGSDFYNEQFF
TRBV20-1	TRBJ1-5	NA	NA	TGCAGTGCTAGAGTATCGGTCAATCAGCCCCAGCATTTT	CSARVSVNQPQHF
TRBV20-1	TRBJ2-3	NA	NA	TGCAGTGCTCCGGACAACACAGATACGCAGTATTTT	CSAPDNTDTQYF
TRBV10-2	TRBJ1-2	medium-sized	TRBD1	TGCGCCAGCAGTAGGCAGGGGGACTATGGCTACACCTTC	CASSRQGDYGYTF
TRBV12-3/TRBV12-4	TRBJ1-2	NA	TRBD1	TGTGCCAGCAGTTTGGGACAGGCCTATGGCTACACCTTC	CASSLGQAYGYTF
TRBV19	TRBJ1-4	NA	TRBD1	TGTGCCAGCACTAGGACAGGGGGTTATGAAAAACTGTTTTTT	CASTRTGGYEKLFF
TRBV15	TRBJ2-3	NA	NA	TGTGCCACCAGCAGAGAGTTGGCGGGGTCGGATACGCAGTATTTT	CATSRELAGSDTQYF
TRBV6-1	TRBJ2-7	large	TRBD1	TGTGCCAGCAGTATACAGGGGTCTGCCTACTACGAGCAGTACTTC	CASSIQGSAYYEQYF
TRBV4-1	TRBJ2-5	once	NA	TGCGCCAGCAGCCAACGGACAGAGCCGGGGTGGACCCAGTACTTC	CASSQRTEPGWTQYF
TRBV4-2	TRBJ2-5	NA	TRBD2	TGTGCCAGCAGCCAAGTGCTTGGACTAGCTTGGGGGGAGACCCAGTACTTC	CASSQVLGLAWGETQYF
TRBV28	TRBJ1-5	few	NA	TGTGCCAGCAGTTTTTTGGGGGTAAGACAGCCCCAGCATTTT	CASSFLGVRQPQHF